The 4 T cell receptor beta chains below come from one sample, sequenced in a study of T cells in women clearing cervical HPV infection. The assay was immunoSEQ multiplex PCR, and TCRdb's table has in-frame clones only and misses some. Its table lists under 50,000 clones. The sample consisted of blood buffy coat. The receptors were gathered from a woman aged 18-70 years with a cervical HPV16 infection that either progressed to CIN3+ or cleared (not recorded which).

Turning to this clone: The CDR3 extends 3 residues past the end of the read, so its final part is completed from the germline J gene. The V call is TRBV12-3 or TRBV12-4, the J call TRBJ1-2; 11 bases are a match to TRBD1. V shed 5 bases and J 3 bases; nucleotides not matched to a gene: 11. This CDR3 comprises 17 residues. The CDR3 DNA, read in part, is TGTGCCAGCAGTCTCCGAGAACCGGGACAGGGGGACTATGGC. Translating gives CASSLREPGQGDYG. The whole CDR3 reads CASSLREPGQGDYGYTF.

About this clone itself: The CDR3 end is not reached by the read, which stops 3 residues before it; the germline J gene fills it in. The chain links TRBV2 to TRBJ2-5; tentatively, D is TRBD1 (6 bases). This CDR3 spans 14 amino acids. CDR1 is SNHLY and CDR2 is FYNNEI in the germline V gene. The V gene lost 5 bases and the J gene lost 2 bases, with 12 bases spanning the gap. The chain's CDR3 is CASSLEQGQETQYF. The covered CDR3 bases are TGTGCCAGCAGTCTTGAACAGGGACAAGAGACC.

On this clone itself: The read terminates 3 residues before the CDR3 end, so the remaining end is supplied by the germline J gene. J is TRBJ1-2 and V is TRBV2; TRBD1 agrees at 9 bases. CDR1 and CDR2 from the germline V gene are SNHLY and FYNNEI. This CDR3 comprises 13 residues. J gave up 4 bases and V 6 bases, and 3 bases lay outside the gene matches. Incomplete CDR3 DNA: TGTGCCAGCAGGGGACAGGGTTTCTATGGC. Protein: CASRGQGFYG. In full, the CDR3 is CASRGQGFYGYTF. The entire variable domain, with the rest obtained from reference TRBV2 and TRBJ1-2, is as follows: EPEVTQTPSHQVTQMGQEVILRCVPISNHLYFYWYRQILGQKVEFLVSFYNNEISEKSEIFDDQFSVERPDGSNFTLKIRSTKLEDSAMYFCASRGQGFYGYTFGSGTRLTVV.

For this clone: With the read ending 3 residues before the CDR3 end, the germline J gene is used to fill in that end. This chain uses TRBV4-1 with TRBJ1-5; perhaps TRBD1 as D (6 bases). This CDR3 region has 14 residues. V lost 4 bases and J 0 bases, leaving 7 bases between the germline ends. From germline, CDR1 is MGHRA and CDR2 YSYEKL. CDR3 DNA, as far as it was read: TGCGCCAGCAGCCCACAGGGTAGCAATCAGCCC. As protein: CASSPQGSNQP. In full, the CDR3 is CASSPQGSNQPQHF.